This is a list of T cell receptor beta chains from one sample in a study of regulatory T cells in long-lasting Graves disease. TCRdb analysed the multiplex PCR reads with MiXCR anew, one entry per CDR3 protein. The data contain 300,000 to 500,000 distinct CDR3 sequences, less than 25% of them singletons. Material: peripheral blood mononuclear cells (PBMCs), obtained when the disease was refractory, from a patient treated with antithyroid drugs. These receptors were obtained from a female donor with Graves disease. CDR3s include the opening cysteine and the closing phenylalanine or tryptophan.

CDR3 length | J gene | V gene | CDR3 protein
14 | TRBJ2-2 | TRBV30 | CAWIRDRNTGELFF
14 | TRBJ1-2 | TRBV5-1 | CASSLDSAAYGYTF
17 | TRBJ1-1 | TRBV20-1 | CSARPGVGGNPLTEAFF
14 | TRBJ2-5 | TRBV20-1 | CSAPRPGGSETQYF
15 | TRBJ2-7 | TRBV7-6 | CASSPVGATSYEQYF
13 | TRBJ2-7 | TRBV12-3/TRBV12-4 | CASSLTGETGQYF
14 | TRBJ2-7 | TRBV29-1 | CSVRLAGLLSEQYF
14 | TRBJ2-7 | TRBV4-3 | CASSQDRNSYEQYF
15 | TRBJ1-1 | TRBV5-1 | CASSLRVGENTEAFF
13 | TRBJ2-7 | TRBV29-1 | CSVGLAGGYEQYF
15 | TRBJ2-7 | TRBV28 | CASSLGGARAYEQYF
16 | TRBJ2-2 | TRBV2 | CASSVHSGWGTGELFF
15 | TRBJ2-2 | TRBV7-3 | CASRPGAADTGELFF
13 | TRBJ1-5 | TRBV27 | CASSLGGRQPQHF
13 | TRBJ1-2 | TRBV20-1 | CSATVAGRYGYTF
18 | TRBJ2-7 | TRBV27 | CASSPPGATSGSTYEQYF
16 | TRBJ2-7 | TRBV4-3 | CASSQDYPSGVYEQYF
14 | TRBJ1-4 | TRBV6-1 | CASSMGFTNEKLFF
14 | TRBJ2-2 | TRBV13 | CASSSGTGVGELFF
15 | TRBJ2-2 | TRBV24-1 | CATQDDRVGTGELFF
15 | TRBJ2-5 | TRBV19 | CASRTRDMDQETQYF
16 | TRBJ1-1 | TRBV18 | CASSPNGNRLTTEAFF
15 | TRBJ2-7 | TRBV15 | CATSRDNSNFYEQYF
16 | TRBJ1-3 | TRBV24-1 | CATSDSGQGTGNTIYF
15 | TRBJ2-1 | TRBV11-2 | CASSPDRPTGDEQFF
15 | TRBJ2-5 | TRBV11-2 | CASRSIREGWETQYF
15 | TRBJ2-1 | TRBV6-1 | CASRVRDRDYNEQFF
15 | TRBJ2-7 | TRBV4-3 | CASSPDRISSYEQYF
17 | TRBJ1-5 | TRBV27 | CASSSGQGAYSNQPQHF